This T cell receptor (beta chain) is drawn from a study of glioma-infiltrating T cells. At the level of the study: Before surgery, glioma patients received dexamethasone for at most six days. Target coverage was roughly 4.5- to 10-fold for approximately 960,000 blood T cells.

Study results and caveats: Non-neoplastic patients had below-expected tissue-blood divergence, while all gliomas exceeded expectation.

The sample holds a few counts of this clonotype. Its antigen remains unidentified. TCR alpha and beta CDR3 regions were amplified from RNA using iRepertoire nested multiplex PCR. For one-step reverse transcription and amplification, about 90-450 ng of tissue mRNA or PBMC total RNA was used. TCRdb fed the multiplex PCR reads into MiXCR, producing one record per CDR3 protein. The table has a few hundred thousand distinct CDR3 sequences, more than 35% seen once. Germline trimming cut 6 bases from V and 2 bases from J; bases unmatched to any gene: 11. The CDR3 runs to 15 residues. Germline CDR1 is DFQATT and CDR2 is SNEGSKA (reference sequence).

The chain uses TRBV20-1 and TRBJ2-7; 9 bases line up with TRBD2. The sequenced sample was glioma tissue, nonneoplastic brain tissue, or PBMCs (not recorded which). The sequence came from a human donor with low-grade glioma or glioblastoma, undergoing nonglioma brain surgery, or in good health (not recorded which). CDR3: CSAPDLLAGTYEQYF. CDR3 DNA sequence: TGCAGTGCCCCCGATTTGCTAGCGGGAACCTACGAGCAGTACTTC.